Below are 4 T cell receptor beta chains sequenced from a single sample in a study of early T cells in non-severe SARS-CoV-2 infection. MiXCR, applied by TCRdb to the 5' RACE reads, yields one record per CDR3 protein. The table shows about 110,000 distinct CDR3 sequences, with about an eighth occurring only once. Sequenced input: whole blood. The receptor source for this set is an adult who was a healthcare worker with PCR-confirmed SARS-CoV-2 infection or an uninfected control (not recorded which).

This chain connects TRBV5-4 to TRBJ2-1; D gene unclear. Germline V gene sequence: CDR1 SGHNT, CDR2 YYREEE (reference sequence). The CDR3 contains 18 residues. V was clipped by 4 bases and J by 0 bases, with 20 bases between them. The CDR3 protein is CASSPSPMPESSYNEQFF. CDR3 nucleotide sequence: TGTGCCAGCAGCCCCTCTCCCATGCCCGAGAGCTCCTACAATGAGCAGTTCTTC.

Many counts were recorded for this clonotype. The chain is built from TRBV6-5 and TRBJ1-2, with D perhaps matching TRBD1 (6 bases). Trimming stripped 10 bases from V and 3 bases from J, with 15 bases between. The germline V gene encodes CDR1 MNHEY and CDR2 SVGAGI. The CDR3 consists of 13 residues. In nucleotides, the CDR3 is TGTGCCACTCGGGAGGGGGGGTACTATGGCTACACCTTC. It specifies CATREGGYYGYTF.

The V gene is TRBV3-1, the J gene TRBJ2-1; D gene unclear. This CDR3 has 15 residues. Germline-derived CDR1 and CDR2 are LGHDT and YNNKEL (reference sequence). The V end was cut by 0 bases, the J end by 1 base, with 7 bases between. The CDR3: CASSQELGSYNEQFF. The CDR3 DNA follows: TGTGCCAGCAGCCAAGAACTGGGGTCCTACAATGAGCAGTTCTTC.

This clonotype was picked up a small number of times. Here the CDR3 reads CASSFGISPFRETQYF. CDR3 nucleotides: TGTGCCAGCAGTTTTGGGATTAGCCCCTTTAGGGAGACCCAGTACTTC. V is TRBV12-3 or TRBV12-4 and J is TRBJ2-5; D is unresolved. The germline V and J ends were trimmed by 3 bases and 5 bases, with 19 bases remaining between them. This CDR3 has 16 amino acids.